The 8 T cell receptor beta chains below all came from one sample that was sequenced in a study of vaccination and CD4 T cells after COVID-19. These receptors have no identified antigens. The treatment: approximately nine-day PBMC culture with coronavirus spike peptide pools or control peptides (ViraFEST assay). Once obtained from cultured CD4+ T cells, the DNA was sequenced using the Oncomine TCR Beta short-read assay. TCRdb re-called the PCR reads through MiXCR, storing one row per CDR3 protein. This repertoire shows roughly 12,000 distinct CDR3 sequences, more than 70% found once; its top ten account for about 9.4%. The sequencing sample was made of CD4+ T cells from blood, cultured in vitro. All receptors derive from a human donor who had recovered from COVID-19.

This clonotype was picked up a small number of times. The chain carries TRBV10-2 and TRBJ2-1; 12 bases align to TRBD2. This CDR3 is built from 13 residues. V lost 6 bases and J lost 8; bases outside the gene matches: 2. Germline assignment: CDR1 WSHSY and CDR2 SAAADI. Here the CDR3 DNA reads TGCGCCAGCAGGGCTAGCGGGAGGGATGAGCAGTTCTTC. This codes for CASRASGRDEQFF.

The V and J genes are TRBV4-3 and TRBJ1-2; D unclear. CDR1 is LGHNA, CDR2 YSLEER, per germline. V was clipped by 0 bases and J by 4 bases, with 9 bases between them. This CDR3 spans 14 amino acids. CDR3 region: CASSQDDVRYGYTF. CDR3 DNA sequence: TGCGCCAGCAGCCAAGATGATGTCCGCTATGGCTACACCTTC.

This clonotype was picked up a small number of times. The V gene is TRBV27, the J gene TRBJ1-3; D remains unclear. Trimming shortened V by 0 bases and J by 7 bases, and 22 bases separated the two germline ends. Looked up from germline, CDR1 is MNHEY and CDR2 is SMNVEV (reference sequence). CDR3 length: 18 amino acids. CDR3 nucleotide sequence: TGTGCCAGCAGTTTATCTACACGGGAAGGAAGGGTTAGGAACACCATATATTTT. Translation gives CASSLSTREGRVRNTIYF.

The chain combines TRBV11-1 with TRBJ2-7, with 9 bases matching TRBD1. The J segment lost 4 bases and the V segment lost 5 bases, leaving 0 bases of the junction unmatched. The CDR3 runs 12 residues. Germline CDR1 SGHAT, CDR2 FQDESV (reference sequence). The CDR3 region is CASSGTGYEQYF. CDR3 DNA: TGTGCCAGCAGCGGGACAGGGTACGAGCAGTACTTC.

This chain uses TRBV7-6 with TRBJ2-7; 11 bases map to TRBD2. V lost 5 bases and J lost 5; bases outside the gene matches: 17. CDR1 is SGHVS, CDR2 FNYEAQ, per germline. This CDR3 has 18 amino acids. Written as DNA, the CDR3 is TGTGCCAGCAGCCCCGGGATAGCGGGAGGGCCATATGGGAACGAGCAGTACTTC. This gives the protein CASSPGIAGGPYGNEQYF. Based on the CDR3 plus reference TRBV7-6 and TRBJ2-7, the full variable domain is GAGVSQSPRYKVTKRGQDVALRCDPISGHVSLYWYRQALGQGPEFLTYFNYEAQQDKSGLPNDRFSAERPEGSISTLTIQRTEQRDSAMYRCASSPGIAGGPYGNEQYFGPGTRLTVT.

J is TRBJ2-5 and V is TRBV24-1, with D possibly matching TRBD1 (6 bases). This CDR3 is 14 amino acids long. V dropped 6 bases and J dropped 1 base, with 11 bases sitting between them. Germline assignment: CDR1 KGHDR and CDR2 SFDVKD. This chain's CDR3 is CATSPDSLQETQYF. CDR3 sequence (DNA): TGTGCCACCAGTCCGGACAGCCTCCAAGAGACCCAGTACTTC.

This clonotype appeared a single time. The chain employs TRBV28 and TRBJ1-6; D unresolved. The germline V and J ends were trimmed by 8 bases and 9 bases, with 20 bases remaining between them. Germline V lookup: CDR1 MDHEN, CDR2 SYDVKM. This CDR3 is built from 15 residues. The CDR3 coding sequence is TGTGCCAGCGGATCTCTGGACGGGTCGTCTTCACCCCTCCACTTT. It translates to CASGSLDGSSSPLHF.

The chain is built from TRBV20-1 and TRBJ1-2; 10 positions match TRBD1. The trim removed 5 bases at V and 4 bases at J, leaving 13 bases unmatched. Per germline, CDR1 DFQATT and CDR2 SNEGSKA (reference sequence). The CDR3 consists of 16 residues. DNA for the CDR3: TGCAGTGCTGAAGGAGGGGGGACAGGGGTTCCCTATGGCTACACCTTC. Protein product: CSAEGGGTGVPYGYTF.